These T cell receptor beta chains were read from a single sample in a study of blood T cell repertoires in COVID-19. Method: immunoSEQ multiplex PCR; TCRdb's copy keeps in-frame clones and lacks some. Of 250,000 to 350,000 clones in the sample, approximately 88% were seen once. Sequences were obtained from PBMCs or T cells enriched from blood (not recorded which). The source of these receptors is a woman aged 18-30 years who had recovered from COVID-19. The CDR3 runs from the conserved cysteine through the conserved F or W. The order of the fields is clone size, D gene, J gene, V gene, CDR3 DNA, CDR3 protein. The D gene is left open where the match is weak. Not all rows give a size; the values are once, few, many and, for expanded clones, a class.

abundance: -; d_gene: -; j_gene: TRBJ1-4; v_gene: TRBV28; CDR3nt: TGTGCCAGCACCCAGGACAGCCGTGAAAAACTGTTTTTT; CDR3aa: CASTQDSREKLFF
abundance: -; d_gene: -; j_gene: TRBJ1-3; v_gene: TRBV7-9; CDR3nt: TGTGCCAGCAGCATAAGCGGGTTCTCTGGAAACACCATATATTTT; CDR3aa: CASSISGFSGNTIYF
abundance: -; d_gene: -; j_gene: TRBJ1-2; v_gene: TRBV7-9; CDR3nt: TGTGCCAGCAGCTTAGCGGTCGCCGCGGTCGATGGCTACACCTTC; CDR3aa: CASSLAVAAVDGYTF
abundance: -; d_gene: -; j_gene: TRBJ1-4; v_gene: TRBV29-1; CDR3nt: TGCAGCGTTCCAGGGGTTAACGAAAAACTGTTTTTT; CDR3aa: CSVPGVNEKLFF
abundance: -; d_gene: TRBD2; j_gene: TRBJ2-5; v_gene: TRBV9; CDR3nt: TGTGCCAGCAGCGTATTTGCGGGAGAAGTATTAGAGACCCAGTACTTC; CDR3aa: CASSVFAGEVLETQYF
abundance: -; d_gene: TRBD1; j_gene: TRBJ1-2; v_gene: TRBV7-9; CDR3nt: TGTGCCAGCAGCTTAGGGGACAGGGGTAATGGCTACACCTTC; CDR3aa: CASSLGDRGNGYTF
abundance: -; d_gene: -; j_gene: TRBJ2-1; v_gene: TRBV3-1/TRBV3-2; CDR3nt: TGTGCCAGCAGCCAAGACAGGGTATTACGGCATGAGCAGTTCTTC; CDR3aa: CASSQDRVLRHEQFF
abundance: -; d_gene: TRBD1; j_gene: TRBJ2-7; v_gene: TRBV30; CDR3nt: TGTGCCTGGAGTGTCGGGACAGGCCGCCACGAGCAGTACTTC; CDR3aa: CAWSVGTGRHEQYF
abundance: -; d_gene: -; j_gene: TRBJ1-1; v_gene: TRBV28; CDR3nt: TGTGCCAGCTTACAGGGAATGAACACTGAAGCTTTCTTT; CDR3aa: CASLQGMNTEAFF
abundance: -; d_gene: -; j_gene: TRBJ1-3; v_gene: TRBV28; CDR3nt: TGTGCCAGCAGTTCCCGACGGAGCCAAGCTGGAAACACCATATATTTT; CDR3aa: CASSSRRSQAGNTIYF
abundance: -; d_gene: TRBD1; j_gene: TRBJ1-6; v_gene: TRBV28; CDR3nt: TGTGCCAGCAGTTTAATTGGTCAGGGGGCAGGCTTGGGGTCACCCCTCCACTTT; CDR3aa: CASSLIGQGAGLGSPLHF
abundance: -; d_gene: TRBD1; j_gene: TRBJ2-1; v_gene: TRBV9; CDR3nt: TGTGCCAGCAGCGCCACACACGGACAGGGTGGCGTACGTAAGAGCAATGAGCAGTTCTTC; CDR3aa: CASSATHGQGGVRKSNEQFF
abundance: -; d_gene: TRBD2; j_gene: TRBJ2-7; v_gene: TRBV28; CDR3nt: TGTGCCAGCACCCCCTCCCCGGGACTAGCAGCCGAGCAGTACTTC; CDR3aa: CASTPSPGLAAEQYF
abundance: -; d_gene: -; j_gene: TRBJ2-6; v_gene: TRBV4-3; CDR3nt: TGCGCCAGCAGTGCTATTGGGGCCAACGTCCTGACTTTC; CDR3aa: CASSAIGANVLTF
abundance: -; d_gene: -; j_gene: TRBJ2-7; v_gene: TRBV12-1; CDR3nt: TGTGCCAGCAGCTTGGGGCTAGCGGCCTACGAGCAGTACTTC; CDR3aa: CASSLGLAAYEQYF
abundance: -; d_gene: TRBD1; j_gene: TRBJ1-3; v_gene: TRBV9; CDR3nt: TGTGCCAGCAGCGTCTCGGGACAGGGAATAGTCTCTGGAAACACCATATATTTT; CDR3aa: CASSVSGQGIVSGNTIYF
abundance: -; d_gene: -; j_gene: TRBJ1-5; v_gene: TRBV9; CDR3nt: TGTGCCAGCAGCCCCGGGAGGGGGGGGACGAGCAATCAGCCCCAGCATTTT; CDR3aa: CASSPGRGGTSNQPQHF
abundance: -; d_gene: TRBD1; j_gene: TRBJ2-2; v_gene: TRBV3-1/TRBV3-2; CDR3nt: TGTGCCAGCAGCCAAGTGGAATACAGGGGGATGCTGTTTTTT; CDR3aa: CASSQVEYRGMLFF
abundance: few; d_gene: -; j_gene: TRBJ1-1; v_gene: TRBV5-1; CDR3nt: TGCGCCAGCAGCATCGGGACATCGAACACTGAAGCTTTCTTT; CDR3aa: CASSIGTSNTEAFF
abundance: -; d_gene: TRBD1; j_gene: TRBJ2-2; v_gene: TRBV19; CDR3nt: TGTGCCAGTACCGGGACAGGGTACACCGGGGAGCTGTTTTTT; CDR3aa: CASTGTGYTGELFF
abundance: -; d_gene: -; j_gene: TRBJ2-5; v_gene: TRBV12-3/TRBV12-4; CDR3nt: TGTGCCAGCAGTTGGCTGGGGCGGACCCAGTACTTC; CDR3aa: CASSWLGRTQYF
abundance: -; d_gene: TRBD1; j_gene: TRBJ2-6; v_gene: TRBV2; CDR3nt: TGTGCCAGCAGGCGGGACAGGGGGCCTGGGGCCAACGTCCTGACTTTC; CDR3aa: CASRRDRGPGANVLTF
abundance: -; d_gene: -; j_gene: TRBJ1-5; v_gene: TRBV7-8; CDR3nt: TGTGCCAGCAGCTTAGGGGCAGCAAGTCAGCCCCAGCATTTT; CDR3aa: CASSLGAASQPQHF
abundance: -; d_gene: -; j_gene: TRBJ2-6; v_gene: TRBV19; CDR3nt: TGTGCCAGTAGTATAGGGGCGGGGTACTCTGGGGCCAACGTCCTGACTTTC; CDR3aa: CASSIGAGYSGANVLTF
abundance: -; d_gene: -; j_gene: TRBJ1-2; v_gene: TRBV21-1; CDR3nt: TGTGCCAGCAGCTCTCCGGGACAGACAACGGCTGGCTACACCTTC; CDR3aa: CASSSPGQTTAGYTF
abundance: once; d_gene: TRBD1; j_gene: TRBJ2-3; v_gene: TRBV6-5; CDR3nt: TGTGCCACCGAAGACAGGGAAAGATGGGCAGATACGCAGTATTTT; CDR3aa: CATEDRERWADTQYF
abundance: -; d_gene: -; j_gene: TRBJ1-5; v_gene: TRBV5-6; CDR3nt: TGTGCCAGCAGCTCCACAACGGGGCCCCAGCATTTT; CDR3aa: CASSSTTGPQHF
abundance: -; d_gene: -; j_gene: TRBJ1-4; v_gene: TRBV4-3; CDR3nt: TGCGCCAGCAGCCAAGTGGGTCCGGGGGGGCCTAATGAAAAACTGTTTTTT; CDR3aa: CASSQVGPGGPNEKLFF
abundance: -; d_gene: TRBD2; j_gene: TRBJ2-1; v_gene: TRBV18; CDR3nt: TGTGCCAGCTCACCCGGACTAGCGGCCTACAATGAGCAGTTCTTC; CDR3aa: CASSPGLAAYNEQFF
abundance: -; d_gene: -; j_gene: TRBJ1-3; v_gene: TRBV9; CDR3nt: TGTGCCAGCAGCGTTACCGGGACAACCCTAGGAAACACCATATATTTT; CDR3aa: CASSVTGTTLGNTIYF
abundance: -; d_gene: -; j_gene: TRBJ2-3; v_gene: TRBV4-3; CDR3nt: TGCGCCAGCAGCCAAGTGTTCACGGGAGATACAGATACGCAGTATTTT; CDR3aa: CASSQVFTGDTDTQYF
abundance: -; d_gene: -; j_gene: TRBJ2-3; v_gene: TRBV4-1; CDR3nt: TGCGCCAGCAGCGCGACAGATACGCAGTATTTT; CDR3aa: CASSATDTQYF
abundance: once; d_gene: TRBD1; j_gene: TRBJ2-7; v_gene: TRBV4-1; CDR3nt: TGCGCCAGCAGCCATGAGGGGGCCTGGGAGCAGTACTTC; CDR3aa: CASSHEGAWEQYF
abundance: -; d_gene: TRBD2; j_gene: TRBJ2-3; v_gene: TRBV20-1; CDR3nt: TGCAGTGCTAGTAGCGGGAGTCCGGGAGATACGCAGTATTTT; CDR3aa: CSASSGSPGDTQYF
abundance: -; d_gene: TRBD1; j_gene: TRBJ1-1; v_gene: TRBV2; CDR3nt: TGTGCCAGCGATATGGGACAGGGAGGTACTGAAGCTTTCTTT; CDR3aa: CASDMGQGGTEAFF
abundance: -; d_gene: TRBD2; j_gene: TRBJ2-3; v_gene: TRBV11-3; CDR3nt: TGTGCCAGCAGCTTCGGTCGGGGGGGCGTGCCAGATACGCAGTATTTT; CDR3aa: CASSFGRGGVPDTQYF
abundance: once; d_gene: TRBD2; j_gene: TRBJ2-7; v_gene: TRBV28; CDR3nt: TGTGCCAGCAGTTTATTTACCGGGGGGGCCTTCTACGAGCAGTACTTC; CDR3aa: CASSLFTGGAFYEQYF
abundance: -; d_gene: -; j_gene: TRBJ2-1; v_gene: TRBV5-4; CDR3nt: TGTGCCAGCCGGGACAACTACAATGAGCAGTTCTTC; CDR3aa: CASRDNYNEQFF
abundance: -; d_gene: TRBD1; j_gene: TRBJ2-7; v_gene: TRBV29-1; CDR3nt: TGCAGCATAATCCCGACAGGGGACGAGCAGTACTTC; CDR3aa: CSIIPTGDEQYF
abundance: -; d_gene: -; j_gene: TRBJ1-4; v_gene: TRBV11-1; CDR3nt: TGTGCCAGCAGCCAAGGCGGCAAATGGAATGAAAAACTGTTTTTT; CDR3aa: CASSQGGKWNEKLFF
abundance: -; d_gene: TRBD2; j_gene: TRBJ2-7; v_gene: TRBV5-4; CDR3nt: TGTGCCAGCAGCTTGATCTCTAGCGGGAACTACGAGCAGTACTTC; CDR3aa: CASSLISSGNYEQYF
abundance: -; d_gene: TRBD1; j_gene: TRBJ1-2; v_gene: TRBV11-3; CDR3nt: TGTGCCAGCAGCTTAGATCCCCCCGGGACAGGGGCCAACTATGGCTACACCTTC; CDR3aa: CASSLDPPGTGANYGYTF
abundance: -; d_gene: -; j_gene: TRBJ2-7; v_gene: TRBV4-1; CDR3nt: TGCGCCAGCAGCCAAGTCCACTCCACTCCCTACGAGCAGTACTTC; CDR3aa: CASSQVHSTPYEQYF
abundance: -; d_gene: -; j_gene: TRBJ1-2; v_gene: TRBV25-1; CDR3nt: TGTGCCAGCAGAAACGGGGAGGCCTATGGCTACACCTTC; CDR3aa: CASRNGEAYGYTF
abundance: medium-sized; d_gene: TRBD1; j_gene: TRBJ1-3; v_gene: TRBV7-9; CDR3nt: TGTGCCAGCAGCGTAGGGGACAGCGACACCATATATTTT; CDR3aa: CASSVGDSDTIYF
abundance: -; d_gene: -; j_gene: TRBJ2-2; v_gene: TRBV5-1; CDR3nt: TGCGCCAGCAGCTTGGACCCCGGGAGACAGAACACCGGGGAGCTGTTTTTT; CDR3aa: CASSLDPGRQNTGELFF
abundance: -; d_gene: TRBD2; j_gene: TRBJ2-1; v_gene: TRBV7-9; CDR3nt: TGTGCCAGCAGCACGCAGGCGAGCGGGAGGGCAGGTGAGCAGTTCTTC; CDR3aa: CASSTQASGRAGEQFF
abundance: -; d_gene: TRBD1; j_gene: TRBJ2-7; v_gene: TRBV20-1; CDR3nt: TGCAGTGCTAGTGGGGCAGGGGGCCTTTACGAGCAGTACTTC; CDR3aa: CSASGAGGLYEQYF
abundance: -; d_gene: -; j_gene: TRBJ1-3; v_gene: TRBV27; CDR3nt: TGTGCCAGCAGTTTACGGGGGTCTGGAAACACCATATATTTT; CDR3aa: CASSLRGSGNTIYF